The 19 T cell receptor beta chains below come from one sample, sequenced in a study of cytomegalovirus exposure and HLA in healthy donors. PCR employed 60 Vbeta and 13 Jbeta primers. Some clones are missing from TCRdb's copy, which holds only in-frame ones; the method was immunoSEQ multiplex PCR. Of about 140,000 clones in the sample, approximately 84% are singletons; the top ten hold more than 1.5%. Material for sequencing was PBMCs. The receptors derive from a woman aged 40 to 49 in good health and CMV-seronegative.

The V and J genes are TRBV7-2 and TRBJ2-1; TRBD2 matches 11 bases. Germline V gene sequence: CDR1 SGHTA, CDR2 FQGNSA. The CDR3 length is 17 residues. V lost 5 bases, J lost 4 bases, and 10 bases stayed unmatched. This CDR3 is CASSPYKTSGGYNEQFF. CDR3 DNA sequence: TGTGCCAGCAGCCCCTATAAAACTAGCGGGGGTTACAATGAGCAGTTCTTC.

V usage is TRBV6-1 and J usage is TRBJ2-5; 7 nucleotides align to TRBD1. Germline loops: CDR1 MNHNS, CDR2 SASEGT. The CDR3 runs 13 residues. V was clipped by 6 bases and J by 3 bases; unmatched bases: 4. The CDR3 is CASRGTVKETQYF. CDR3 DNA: TGTGCCAGCAGGGGGACAGTTAAAGAGACCCAGTACTTC.

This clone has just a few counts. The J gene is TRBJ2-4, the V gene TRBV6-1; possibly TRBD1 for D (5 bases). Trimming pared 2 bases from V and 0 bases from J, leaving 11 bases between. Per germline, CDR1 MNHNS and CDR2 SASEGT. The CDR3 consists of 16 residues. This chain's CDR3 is CASSELTVLAKNIQYF. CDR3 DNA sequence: TGTGCCAGCAGTGAATTGACAGTTCTAGCCAAAAACATTCAGTACTTC.

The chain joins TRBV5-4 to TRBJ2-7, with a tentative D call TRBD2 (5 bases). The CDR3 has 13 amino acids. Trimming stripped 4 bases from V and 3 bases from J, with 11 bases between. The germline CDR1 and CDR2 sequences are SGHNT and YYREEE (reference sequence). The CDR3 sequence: CASSELGNYEQYF. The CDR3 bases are TGTGCCAGCAGCGAACTAGGGAACTACGAGCAGTACTTC.

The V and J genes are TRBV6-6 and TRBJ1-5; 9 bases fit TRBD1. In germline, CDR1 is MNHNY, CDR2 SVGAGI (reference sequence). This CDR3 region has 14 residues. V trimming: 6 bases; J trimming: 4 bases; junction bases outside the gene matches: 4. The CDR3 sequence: CASRKGQGNQPQHF. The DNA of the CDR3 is TGTGCCAGCAGAAAGGGACAGGGTAATCAGCCCCAGCATTTT.

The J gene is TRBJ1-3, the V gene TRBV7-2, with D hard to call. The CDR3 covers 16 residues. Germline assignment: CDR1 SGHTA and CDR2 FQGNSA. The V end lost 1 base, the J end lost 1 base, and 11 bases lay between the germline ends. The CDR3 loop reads CASSLVEAGSGNTIYF. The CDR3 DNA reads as TGTGCCAGCAGCTTAGTTGAGGCGGGATCTGGAAACACCATATATTTT.

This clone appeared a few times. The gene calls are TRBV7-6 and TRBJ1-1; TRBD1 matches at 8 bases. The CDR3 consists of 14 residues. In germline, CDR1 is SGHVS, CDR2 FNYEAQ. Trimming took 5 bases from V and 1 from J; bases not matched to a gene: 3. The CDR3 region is CASSAGTGNTEAFF. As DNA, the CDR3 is TGTGCCAGCAGCGCCGGGACAGGGAACACTGAAGCTTTCTTT.

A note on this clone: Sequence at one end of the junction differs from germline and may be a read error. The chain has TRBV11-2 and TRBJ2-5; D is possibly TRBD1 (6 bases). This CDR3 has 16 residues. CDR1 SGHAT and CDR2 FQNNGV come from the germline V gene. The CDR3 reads CASSLDPGADQETQYF. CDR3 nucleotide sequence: TGTGCCAGCAGCTTAGACCCAGGGGCCGACCAGGAGACCCAGTACTTC. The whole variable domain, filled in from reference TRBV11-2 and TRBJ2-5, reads EAGVAQSPRYKIIEKRQSVAFWCNPISGHATLYWYQQILGQGPKLLIQFQNNGVVDDSQLPKDRFSAERLKGVDSTLKIQPAKLEDSAVYLCASSLDPGADQETQYFGPGTRLLVL.

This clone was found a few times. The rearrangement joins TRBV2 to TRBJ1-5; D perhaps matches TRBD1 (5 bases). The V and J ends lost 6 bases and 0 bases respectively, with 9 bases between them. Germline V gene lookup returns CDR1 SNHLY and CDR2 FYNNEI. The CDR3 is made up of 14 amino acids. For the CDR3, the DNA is TGTGCCAGCAGGGAGGGACTTAGCAATCAGCCCCAGCATTTT. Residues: CASREGLSNQPQHF. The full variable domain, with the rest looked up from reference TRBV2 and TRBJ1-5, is EPEVTQTPSHQVTQMGQEVILRCVPISNHLYFYWYRQILGQKVEFLVSFYNNEISEKSEIFDDQFSVERPDGSNFTLKIRSTKLEDSAMYFCASREGLSNQPQHFGDGTRLSIL.

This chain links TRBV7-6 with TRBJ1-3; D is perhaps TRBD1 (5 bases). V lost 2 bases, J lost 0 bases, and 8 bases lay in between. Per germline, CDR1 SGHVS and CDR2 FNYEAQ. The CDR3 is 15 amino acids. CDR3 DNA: TGTGCCAGCAGCTTACAGGGTAGCTCTGGAAACACCATATATTTT. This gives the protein CASSLQGSSGNTIYF.

The CDR3 nucleotides are TGTGCCAGCAGCTCCCGCAGGGGGACCCTGTCCTACGAGCAGTACTTC. It specifies CASSSRRGTLSYEQYF. This rearrangement joins TRBV7-9 to TRBJ2-7; 7 positions match TRBD1. The trim removed 4 bases at V and 1 base at J, leaving 10 bases unmatched. The CDR3 is made up of 16 amino acids. CDR1 is SEHNR and CDR2 is FQNEAQ in the germline V gene (reference sequence). The whole variable domain, filled in from reference TRBV7-9 and TRBJ2-7, reads DTGVSQNPRHKITKRGQNVTFRCDPISEHNRLYWYRQTLGQGPEFLTYFQNEAQLEKSRLLSDRFSAERPKGSFSTLEIQRTEQGDSAMYLCASSSRRGTLSYEQYFGPGTRLTVT.

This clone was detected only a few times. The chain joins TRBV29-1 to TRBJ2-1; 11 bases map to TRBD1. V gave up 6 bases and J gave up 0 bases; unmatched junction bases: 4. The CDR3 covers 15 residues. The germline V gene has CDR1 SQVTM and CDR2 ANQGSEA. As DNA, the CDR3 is TGCAGCGTGGGACAGGGGGTAAGCTCCTACAATGAGCAGTTCTTC. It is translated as CSVGQGVSSYNEQFF.

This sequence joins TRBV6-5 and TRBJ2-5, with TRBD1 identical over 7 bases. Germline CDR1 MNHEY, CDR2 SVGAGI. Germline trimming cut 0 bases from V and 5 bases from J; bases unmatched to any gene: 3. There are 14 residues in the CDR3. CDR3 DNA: TGTGCCAGCAGTTACTCGGGACAGCGCGAGACCCAGTACTTC. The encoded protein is CASSYSGQRETQYF.

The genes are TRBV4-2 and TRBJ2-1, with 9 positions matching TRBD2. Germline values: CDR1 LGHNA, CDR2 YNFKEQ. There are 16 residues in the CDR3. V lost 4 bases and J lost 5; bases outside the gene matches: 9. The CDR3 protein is CASSRSSGTPNNEQFF. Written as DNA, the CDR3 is TGTGCCAGCAGCCGATCTAGCGGGACACCCAACAATGAGCAGTTCTTC.

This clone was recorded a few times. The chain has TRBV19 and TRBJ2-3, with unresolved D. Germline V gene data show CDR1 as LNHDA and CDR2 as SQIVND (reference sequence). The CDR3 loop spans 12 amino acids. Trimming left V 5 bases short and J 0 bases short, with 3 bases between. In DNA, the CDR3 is TGTGCCAGTAGTGTAAGCACAGATACGCAGTATTTT. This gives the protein CASSVSTDTQYF.

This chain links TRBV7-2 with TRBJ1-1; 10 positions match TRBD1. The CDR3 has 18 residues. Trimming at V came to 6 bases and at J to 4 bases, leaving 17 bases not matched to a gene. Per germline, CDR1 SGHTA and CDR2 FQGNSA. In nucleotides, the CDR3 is TGTGCCAGCAGTTCAGTTGCGACAGGGGGCTTACGGTTCACTGAAGCTTTCTTT. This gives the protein CASSSVATGGLRFTEAFF.

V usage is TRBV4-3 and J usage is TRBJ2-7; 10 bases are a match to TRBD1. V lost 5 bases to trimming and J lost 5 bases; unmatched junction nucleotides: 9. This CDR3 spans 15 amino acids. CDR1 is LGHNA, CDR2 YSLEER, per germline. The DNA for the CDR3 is TGCGCCAGCAGCAAGACAGGGGGCGCCGTCCACGAGCAGTACTTC. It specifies CASSKTGGAVHEQYF.

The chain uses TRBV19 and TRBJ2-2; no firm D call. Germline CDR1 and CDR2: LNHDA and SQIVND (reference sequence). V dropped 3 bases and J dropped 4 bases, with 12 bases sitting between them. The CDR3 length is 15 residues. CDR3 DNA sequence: TGTGCCAGTAGTATTCTGACACCGCGCACCGGGGAGCTGTTTTTT. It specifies CASSILTPRTGELFF.

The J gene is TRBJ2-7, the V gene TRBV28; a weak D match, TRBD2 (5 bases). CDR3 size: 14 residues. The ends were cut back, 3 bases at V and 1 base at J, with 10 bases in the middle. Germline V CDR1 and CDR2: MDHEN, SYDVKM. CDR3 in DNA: TGTGCCAGCAGTTTGGTGCCGGGGTCCTACGAGCAGTACTTC. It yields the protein CASSLVPGSYEQYF.